Listed below are T cell receptor beta chains from one sample, sequenced in a study of blood T cell repertoires in COVID-19. Sequencing used immunoSEQ multiplex PCR; TCRdb keeps in-frame clones, though not all of them. The repertoire holds about 50,000 clones, with approximately 87% as singletons. The specimen was peripheral blood. These receptors all stem from a human donor in a cohort sampled during active COVID-19. Each CDR3 is given with its conserved first and last residue. A D gene is named only where the DNA matches it firmly. Expanded clones get a size class; other rows say once, few or many, or leave the size out.

TRBJ1-1,NA,few,TRBV9,TGTGCCAGCAGCGTAGCGGTGAACACTGAAGCTTTCTTT,CASSVAVNTEAFF
TRBJ1-2,TRBD1,NA,TRBV11-2,TGTGCCAGCAGCTTACACAGGGGGGACTATGGCTACACCTTC,CASSLHRGDYGYTF
TRBJ2-5,TRBD2,NA,TRBV27,TGTGCCAGCAGTTTATACCCTAGCGGGGAGCCCCAGTACTTC,CASSLYPSGEPQYF
TRBJ1-2,NA,NA,TRBV2,TGTGCCAGCAGTGTCAAGGAGGGATCTCCTTATGGCTACACCTTC,CASSVKEGSPYGYTF
TRBJ2-7,NA,few,TRBV30,TGTGCCTGGATGGGCAGTCCGGGGGAGCAGTACTTC,CAWMGSPGEQYF
TRBJ1-2,NA,once,TRBV24-1,TGTGCCACCAGTGATTCAAGACAGGACTATGGCTACACCTTC,CATSDSRQDYGYTF
TRBJ1-5,NA,NA,TRBV2,TGTGCCAGCAGAACAGGGTACCCCTATAGCAATCAGCCCCAGCATTTT,CASRTGYPYSNQPQHF
TRBJ2-5,TRBD2,NA,TRBV7-2,TGTGCCAGCAGCTTAGTTGGCCTAGCGGGTCAAGAGACCCAGTACTTC,CASSLVGLAGQETQYF
TRBJ2-7,TRBD1,NA,TRBV6-2/TRBV6-3,TGTGCCAGCAGTTACTCGAAACGGGACAGATCTACGGAGCAGTACTTC,CASSYSKRDRSTEQYF
TRBJ2-2,NA,NA,TRBV30,TGTGCCTGGAGTTCACAGGGTCGATCCGCCGGGGAGCTGTTTTTT,CAWSSQGRSAGELFF
TRBJ2-7,TRBD1,NA,TRBV4-1,TGCGCCAGCAGCTACGGGACAGACAACTACGAGCAGTACTTC,CASSYGTDNYEQYF
TRBJ2-2,TRBD1,NA,TRBV19,TGTGCCAGTAGTCCAGGGGACAGGGCGGTCGGGGAGCTGTTTTTT,CASSPGDRAVGELFF
TRBJ1-3,TRBD1,NA,TRBV5-1,TGCGCCAGCAGCCACCCGGGACAGGGGATAGGCTCTGGAAACACCATATATTTT,CASSHPGQGIGSGNTIYF
TRBJ2-7,TRBD2,NA,TRBV9,TGTGCCAGCAGCTTCGGCGGGGGGGCGGGCCACGAGCAGTACTTC,CASSFGGGAGHEQYF
TRBJ2-7,TRBD1,NA,TRBV5-8,TGTGCCAGCAGCTTCTACCGGGACAGGGTAACCTACGAGCAGTACTTC,CASSFYRDRVTYEQYF
TRBJ1-1,NA,NA,TRBV7-2,TGTGCCAGCAGCTCACGGGGACACTTGAACACTGAAGCTTTCTTT,CASSSRGHLNTEAFF
TRBJ1-3,TRBD1,NA,TRBV5-1,TGCGCCAGCAGCTTGGGGCGGACAGGGCCCTCTGGAAACACCATATATTTT,CASSLGRTGPSGNTIYF
TRBJ1-1,NA,few,TRBV9,TGTGCCAGCAGGGCAAATATGGGCCACCTAAACACTGAAGCTTTCTTT,CASRANMGHLNTEAFF
TRBJ1-1,NA,NA,TRBV28,TGTGCCAGCAGTTCCGGACAGCCCCTGAACACTGAAGCTTTCTTT,CASSSGQPLNTEAFF
TRBJ1-5,TRBD1,NA,TRBV19,TGTGCCAGTAGCCCCCAAGACAGGGTTACCAATCAGCCCCAGCATTTT,CASSPQDRVTNQPQHF
TRBJ1-1,NA,NA,TRBV18,TGTGCCAGCTCCCCAGGGCTCCGGGGCACTGAAGCTTTCTTT,CASSPGLRGTEAFF
TRBJ1-2,TRBD1,NA,TRBV7-9,TGTGCCAGCAGCCCTCGGGACAGGGAGTATGGCTACACCTTC,CASSPRDREYGYTF
TRBJ2-7,NA,NA,TRBV28,TGTGCCAGCAGTTATACAGGGGAGGAGTACTTC,CASSYTGEEYF
TRBJ2-1,NA,NA,TRBV28,TGTGCCAGTACAGGGATCTACAATGAGCAGTTCTTC,CASTGIYNEQFF
TRBJ2-3,TRBD1,NA,TRBV24-1,TGTGCCACCAGTCAGGGGGCTGTGGACACAGATACGCAGTATTTT,CATSQGAVDTDTQYF
TRBJ1-3,NA,NA,TRBV3-1/TRBV3-2,TGTGCCAGCAGCCAGGCCTATGACACGAGTGGAAACACCATATATTTT,CASSQAYDTSGNTIYF